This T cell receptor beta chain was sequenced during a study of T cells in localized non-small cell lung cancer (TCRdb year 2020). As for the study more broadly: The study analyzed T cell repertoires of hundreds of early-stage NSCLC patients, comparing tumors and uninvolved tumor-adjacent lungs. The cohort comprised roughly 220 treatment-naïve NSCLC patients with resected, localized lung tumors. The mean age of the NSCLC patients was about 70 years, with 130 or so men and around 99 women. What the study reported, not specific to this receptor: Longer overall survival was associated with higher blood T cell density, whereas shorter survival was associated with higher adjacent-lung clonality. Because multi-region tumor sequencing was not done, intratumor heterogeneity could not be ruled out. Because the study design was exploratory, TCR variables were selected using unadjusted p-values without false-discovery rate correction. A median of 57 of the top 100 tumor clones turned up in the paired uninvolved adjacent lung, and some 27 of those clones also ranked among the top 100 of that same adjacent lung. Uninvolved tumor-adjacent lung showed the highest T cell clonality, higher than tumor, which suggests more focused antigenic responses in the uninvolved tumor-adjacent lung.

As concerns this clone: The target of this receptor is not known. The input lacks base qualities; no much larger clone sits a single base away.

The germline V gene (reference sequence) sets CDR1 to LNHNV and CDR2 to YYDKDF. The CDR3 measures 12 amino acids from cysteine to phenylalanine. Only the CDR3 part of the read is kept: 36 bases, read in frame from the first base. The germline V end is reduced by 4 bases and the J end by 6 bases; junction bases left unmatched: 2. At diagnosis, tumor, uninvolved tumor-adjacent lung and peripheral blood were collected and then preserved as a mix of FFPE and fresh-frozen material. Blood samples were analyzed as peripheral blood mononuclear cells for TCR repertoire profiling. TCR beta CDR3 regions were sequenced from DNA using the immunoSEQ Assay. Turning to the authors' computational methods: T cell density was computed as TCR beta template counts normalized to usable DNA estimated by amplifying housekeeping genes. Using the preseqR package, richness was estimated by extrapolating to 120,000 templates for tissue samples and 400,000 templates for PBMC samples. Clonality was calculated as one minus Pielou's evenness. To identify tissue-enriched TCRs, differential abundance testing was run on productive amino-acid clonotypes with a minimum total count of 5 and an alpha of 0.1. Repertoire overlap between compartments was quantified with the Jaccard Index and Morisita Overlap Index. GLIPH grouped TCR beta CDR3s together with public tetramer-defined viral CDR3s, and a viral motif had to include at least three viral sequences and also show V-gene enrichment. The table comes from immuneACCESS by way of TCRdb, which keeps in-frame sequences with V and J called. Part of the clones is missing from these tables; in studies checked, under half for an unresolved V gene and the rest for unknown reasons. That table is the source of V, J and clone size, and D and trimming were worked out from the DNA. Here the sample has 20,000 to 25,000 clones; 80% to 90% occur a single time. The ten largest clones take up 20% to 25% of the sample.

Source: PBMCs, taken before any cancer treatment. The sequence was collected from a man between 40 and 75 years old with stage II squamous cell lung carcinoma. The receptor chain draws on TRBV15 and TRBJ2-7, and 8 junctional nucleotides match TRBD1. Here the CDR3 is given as CATSIDRGEQYF. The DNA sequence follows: TGTGCCACCAGCATAGACAGGGGCGAGCAGTACTTC.